Sequencing of this T cell receptor (beta chain) was carried out in a study of T cell changes during pregnancy in multiple sclerosis. Produced via immunoSEQ multiplex PCR; TCRdb's table is partial and in-frame only. The sample yields under 70,000 clones, 85% to 95% seen once. The sequences come from peripheral blood, collected in the third trimester of pregnancy. This sequence originates from a female donor in good health, enrolled as a control in a pregnancy study.

CDR3 DNA: TGTGCCAGCAGTTCCTGGGACACCAACTACGAGCAGTACTTC. It yields the protein CASSSWDTNYEQYF. The genes are TRBV6-5 and TRBJ2-7, with D perhaps matching TRBD1 (6 bases). V was trimmed by 4 bases and J by 3 bases, leaving 13 bases between them. Germline V gene sequence: CDR1 MNHEY, CDR2 SVGAGI. The CDR3 has 14 amino acids.